This T cell receptor beta chain was documented in a study of graft-versus-host responses after intestinal transplantation. Study overall: Grafts were multivisceral, liver-intestinal, or isolated intestinal.

Clones were read by immunoSEQ multiplex PCR, and TCRdb kept only the in-frame ones, dropping some. The sample lists around 35,000 clones; roughly 90% were seen once. Trimming left V 4 bases short and J 3 bases short, with 10 bases between. In germline, CDR1 is SGHNT, CDR2 YENEEA. The CDR3 is made up of 13 amino acids. This clone was recorded once. Processing was applied to graft tissue in order to liberate intraepithelial and lamina propria lymphocytes. J is TRBJ2-7 and V is TRBV11-3; D uncertain. The specimen comprised ileum tissue, sampled almost 210 days after intestinal transplant. The TCR originated in a human patient who received an intestinal transplant, so some T cells may come from the graft donor. CDR3 loop: CASSSRSGYEQYF. DNA of the CDR3: TGTGCCAGCAGCTCGCGGTCCGGCTACGAGCAGTACTTC.